Shown below are 16 T cell receptor beta chains from a single sample sequenced in a study of blood T cells in healthy people across ages. Together with a sample-barcoded 5' primer, a J-beta primer mix was included in a second PCR lasting about 6 to 12 cycles. TCRdb re-analysed the 5' RACE reads in MiXCR, keeping a single row per CDR3 protein. The table records about 1.1 million distinct CDR3 sequences, 35% to 45% of them present only once. The specimen sequenced was blood. These receptors came from a man aged 18 to 30 in good health.

V and J are TRBV7-8 and TRBJ2-4, with 7 nucleotides matching TRBD1. The germline V gene has CDR1 SGHVS and CDR2 FQNEAQ. CDR3 size: 16 residues. V shed 1 base, J shed 1 base, and the junction held 4 bases outside the gene matches. The CDR3 DNA is TGTGCCAGCAGCTTAGGACGACAGGGTGCCAAAAACATTCAGTACTTC. It yields the protein CASSLGRQGAKNIQYF.

The CDR3 is CSARAGTDTDTQYF. CDR3 nucleotide sequence: TGCAGTGCTAGGGCCGGGACGGACACAGATACGCAGTATTTT. The chain joins TRBV20-1 to TRBJ2-3; D possibly matches TRBD1 or TRBD2 (5 bases each). V gave up 3 bases and J gave up 2 bases, with 12 bases separating them. The CDR3 contains 14 residues. The germline V gene has CDR1 DFQATT and CDR2 SNEGSKA (reference sequence).

The rearrangement uses TRBV7-8 and TRBJ2-7; a possible D gene is TRBD1 (6 bases). V was clipped by 1 base and J by 5 bases, with 12 bases between them. Per the germline V gene, CDR1 is SGHVS and CDR2 is FQNEAQ. The CDR3 consists of 14 residues. CDR3 DNA: TGTGCCAGCAGCTTAGGAACAGGGAACAACGAGCAGTACTTC. Amino acids: CASSLGTGNNEQYF.

For the CDR3, the DNA is TGCGCCAGCAGCCAAGAAAGGACAGGAATCACCTACGAGCAGTACTTC. Encoded protein: CASSQERTGITYEQYF. The V and J genes are TRBV4-3 and TRBJ2-7; 7 bases are a match to TRBD1. Germline V gives CDR1 LGHNA, CDR2 YSLEER. J lost 2 bases, V lost 0 bases, and 7 bases had no gene match. This CDR3 has 16 residues.

The chain employs TRBV11-2 and TRBJ2-7; D remains ambiguous. Trimming shortened V by 2 bases and J by 6 bases, and 5 bases separated the two germline ends. CDR1 is SGHAT, CDR2 FQNNGV, per germline. This CDR3 has 11 amino acids. CDR3 nucleotide sequence: TGTGCCAGCAGCTTACTCCTCGAGCAGTACTTC. Protein sequence: CASSLLLEQYF.

The V call is TRBV3-1, the J call TRBJ1-1, with no clear D. V dropped 1 base and J dropped 5 bases, with 8 bases sitting between them. The CDR3 totals 13 residues. The germline V gene encodes CDR1 LGHDT and CDR2 YNNKEL (reference sequence). The CDR3 sequence: CASSQGRPTEAFF. In DNA, the CDR3 is TGTGCCAGCAGCCAAGGTCGGCCTACTGAAGCTTTCTTT.

The V gene is TRBV7-9, the J gene TRBJ1-4; the D is unclear. Germline V gene data show CDR1 as SEHNR and CDR2 as FQNEAQ (reference sequence). V gave up 5 bases and J gave up 6 bases, with 13 bases separating them. The CDR3 has 14 amino acids. The DNA for the CDR3 is TGTGCCAGCAGCCCAAAAAGTATGGATGAAAAACTGTTTTTT. Its protein is CASSPKSMDEKLFF.

The chain has TRBV6-1 and TRBJ1-5; TRBD1 is a possible D gene (5 bases). V lost 8 bases and J lost 2, with 22 bases in between. This CDR3 is built from 17 residues. From germline, CDR1 is MNHNS and CDR2 SASEGT. CDR3 sequence reads: CASEAGPYVGGNQPQHF. DNA of the CDR3: TGTGCCAGCGAGGCAGGGCCCTATGTTGGCGGCAATCAGCCCCAGCATTTT.

CDR3 in DNA: TGTGCCAGCAGCCCCCAGACCGGGACAGGGAATTCACCCCTCCACTTT. Residues: CASSPQTGTGNSPLHF. V and J are TRBV7-2 and TRBJ1-6; 9 positions match TRBD1. The germline V gene encodes CDR1 SGHTA and CDR2 FQGNSA. With V trimmed by 5 bases and J by 7 bases, 9 bases remained unmatched. The CDR3 has 16 amino acids. Full variable domain (rest looked up from reference TRBV7-2 and TRBJ1-6): GAGVSQSPSNKVTEKGKDVELRCDPISGHTALYWYRQSLGQGLEFLIYFQGNSAPDKSGLPSDRFSAERTGGSVSTLTIQRTQQEDSAVYLCASSPQTGTGNSPLHFGNGTRLTVT.

On this clonotype itself: A much more abundant neighbour one base away suggests this may be a read error. This sequence joins TRBV2 and TRBJ2-6; no clear D. The V gene's germline CDR1 is SNHLY and CDR2 FYNNEI. This CDR3 has 12 residues. CDR3 in amino acids: CASGVEPNVLAF. The DNA of the CDR3 is TGTGCCAGCGGGGTTGAACCCAACGTCCTGGCTTTC.

The chain has TRBV7-3 and TRBJ2-7; either TRBD1 or TRBD2 may supply D (6 bases each). CDR1 is SGHTA, CDR2 FQGTGA, per germline. The ends were cut back, 1 base at V and 7 bases at J, with 26 bases in the middle. This CDR3 comprises 18 residues. The CDR3 DNA follows: TGTGCCAGCAGCTTAAGCCCGGGGGCCGAAGCATCGTACAATGAGCAGTACTTC. Translated: CASSLSPGAEASYNEQYF.

The gene calls are TRBV9 and TRBJ2-7; D is unresolved. This CDR3 is 13 amino acids long. The germline V and J ends were trimmed by 3 bases and 2 bases, with 9 bases remaining between them. Germline values: CDR1 SGDLS, CDR2 YYNGEE. CDR3 coding DNA: TGTGCCAGCAGCGCCCCCCGAACCTACGAGCAGTACTTC. This translates into CASSAPRTYEQYF.

This clonotype was detected only a few times. The gene calls are TRBV7-9 and TRBJ2-3; D is possibly TRBD2 (7 bases). This CDR3 comprises 15 residues. The V end was cut by 5 bases, the J end by 3 bases, with 15 bases between. Germline values: CDR1 SEHNR, CDR2 FQNEAQ (reference sequence). The CDR3 region is CASSPEGGLTDTQYF. CDR3 DNA sequence: TGTGCCAGCAGCCCCGAGGGGGGGCTGACAGATACGCAGTATTTT.

About this clonotype itself: This may be a read error: a much more frequent sequence differs by one nucleotide. This rearrangement joins TRBV4-3 to TRBJ2-1, with TRBD2 matching over 13 bases. The CDR3 is 20 residues long. Germline V gene data show CDR1 as LGHNA and CDR2 as YSLEER. Here the CDR3 reads CASNQDRILAGGLDYNEQFF. The DNA of the CDR3 is TGCGCCAGCAACCAAGATCGTATACTAGCGGGGGGGCTTGATTACAATGAGCAGTTCTTC.

The CDR3 DNA reads TGCAGTGCTACGCGGACAAGCAATCAGCCCCAGCATTTT. Translating it yields CSATRTSNQPQHF. The V call is TRBV20-1, the J call TRBJ1-5; perhaps TRBD1 as D (5 bases). The CDR3 length is 13 residues. V was trimmed by 4 bases and J by 1 base, leaving 8 bases between them. The germline V gene has CDR1 DFQATT and CDR2 SNEGSKA (reference sequence).

The sample holds a few counts of this clonotype. The rearrangement joins TRBV7-2 to TRBJ2-3; D not certain. Trimming cost V 1 base and J 2 bases, with 7 bases left between them. The CDR3 loop spans 14 amino acids. Germline loops: CDR1 SGHTA, CDR2 FQGNSA. CDR3 DNA sequence: TGTGCCAGCAGCTTAGTGGTCCTCACAGATACGCAGTATTTT. Its protein product is CASSLVVLTDTQYF.